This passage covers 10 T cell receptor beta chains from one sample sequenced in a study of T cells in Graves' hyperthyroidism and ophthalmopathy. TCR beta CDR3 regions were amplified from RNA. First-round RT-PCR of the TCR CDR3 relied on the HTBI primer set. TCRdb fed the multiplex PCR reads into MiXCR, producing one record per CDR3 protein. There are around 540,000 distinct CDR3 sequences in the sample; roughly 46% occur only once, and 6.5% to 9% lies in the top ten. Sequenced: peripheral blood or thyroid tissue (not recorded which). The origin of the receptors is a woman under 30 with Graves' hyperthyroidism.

CDR3 region: CASSWPGTDNEKLFF. The CDR3 DNA follows: TGTGCCAGCAGTTGGCCCGGGACGGATAATGAAAAACTGTTTTTT. The rearrangement uses TRBV2 and TRBJ1-4; D is perhaps TRBD1 (5 bases). Germline assignment: CDR1 SNHLY and CDR2 FYNNEI. This CDR3 is built from 15 residues. Trimming took off 5 bases at V and 4 bases at J, with 14 bases between the two ends.

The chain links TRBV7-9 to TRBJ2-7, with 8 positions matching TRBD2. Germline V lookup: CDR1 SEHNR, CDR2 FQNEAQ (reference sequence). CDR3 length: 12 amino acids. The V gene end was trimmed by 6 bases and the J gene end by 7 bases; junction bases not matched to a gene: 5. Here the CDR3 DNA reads TGTGCCAGCAGATCGGGAGGGCCTGAGCAGTACTTC. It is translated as CASRSGGPEQYF.

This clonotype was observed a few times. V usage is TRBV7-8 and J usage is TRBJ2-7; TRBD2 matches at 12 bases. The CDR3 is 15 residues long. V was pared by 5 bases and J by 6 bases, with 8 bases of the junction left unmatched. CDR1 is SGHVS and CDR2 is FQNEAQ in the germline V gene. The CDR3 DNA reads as TGTGCCAGCAGCCGAGGACTAGCGGGAAACGTCGAGCAGTACTTC. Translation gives CASSRGLAGNVEQYF.

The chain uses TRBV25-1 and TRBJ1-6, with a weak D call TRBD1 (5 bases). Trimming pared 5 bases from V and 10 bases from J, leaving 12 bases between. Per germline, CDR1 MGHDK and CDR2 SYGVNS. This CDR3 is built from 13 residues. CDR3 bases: TGTGCCAGCAGTCATGACAGTGAGTCACCCCTCCACTTT. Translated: CASSHDSESPLHF.

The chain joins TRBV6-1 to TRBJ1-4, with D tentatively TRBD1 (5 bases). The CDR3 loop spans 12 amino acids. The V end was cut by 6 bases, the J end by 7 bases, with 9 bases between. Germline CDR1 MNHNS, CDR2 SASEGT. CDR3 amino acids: CASSRVGEKLFF. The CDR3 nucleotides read TGTGCCAGCAGCAGGGTGGGTGAAAAACTGTTTTTT.

The CDR3 is CSVAAGTQYF. CDR3 bases: TGCAGCGTTGCAGCCGGGACCCAGTACTTC. This sequence joins TRBV29-1 and TRBJ2-5; D unresolved. The germline V gene has CDR1 SQVTM and CDR2 ANQGSEA. V lost 4 bases and J lost 7, with 7 bases in between. This CDR3 has 10 amino acids. Combining the CDR3 with reference TRBV29-1 and TRBJ2-5 gives the whole variable domain SAVISQKPSRDICQRGTSLTIQCQVDSQVTMMFWYRQQPGQSLTLIATANQGSEATYESGFVIDKFPISRPNLTFSTLTVSNMSPEDSSIYLCSVAAGTQYFGPGTRLLVL.

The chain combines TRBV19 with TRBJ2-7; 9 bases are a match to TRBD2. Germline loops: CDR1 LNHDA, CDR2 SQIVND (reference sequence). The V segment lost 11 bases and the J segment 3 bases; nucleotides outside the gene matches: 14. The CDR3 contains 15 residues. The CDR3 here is CAWSVGLAGLYEQYF. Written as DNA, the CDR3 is TGTGCCTGGAGTGTAGGGCTAGCGGGGCTCTACGAGCAGTACTTC.

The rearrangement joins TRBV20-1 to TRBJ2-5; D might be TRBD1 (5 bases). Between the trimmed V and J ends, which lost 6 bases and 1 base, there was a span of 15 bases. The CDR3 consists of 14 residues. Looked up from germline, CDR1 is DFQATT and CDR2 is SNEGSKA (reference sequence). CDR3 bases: TGCAGTGCCTTGACAGAACCGAGCCAAGAGACCCAGTACTTC. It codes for CSALTEPSQETQYF.

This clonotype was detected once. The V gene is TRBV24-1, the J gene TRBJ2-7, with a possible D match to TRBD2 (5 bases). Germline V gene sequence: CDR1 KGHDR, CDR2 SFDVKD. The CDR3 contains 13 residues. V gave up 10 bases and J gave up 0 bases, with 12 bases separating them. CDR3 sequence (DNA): TGTGCCACTGGGATGGGGAGCTCCTACGAGCAGTACTTC. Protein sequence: CATGMGSSYEQYF.

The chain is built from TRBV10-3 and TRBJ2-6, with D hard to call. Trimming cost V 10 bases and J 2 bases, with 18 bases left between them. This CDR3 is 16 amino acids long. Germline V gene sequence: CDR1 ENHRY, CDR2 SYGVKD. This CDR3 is CASSPALEAGANVLTF. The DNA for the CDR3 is TGTGCCAGCTCCCCGGCATTGGAAGCTGGGGCCAACGTCCTGACTTTC.